Sequencing of this T cell receptor (beta chain) was carried out in a study of T cell repertoires in cytomegalovirus infection. Turning to the study itself: Public TCR beta signatures provided an indication of both CMV infection and a matching HLA type.

Study-level results: The ex vivo response was dominated by HLA-C-restricted CMV-specific TCR beta clonotypes.

This clonotype was seen at least ten times. Its antigen is still unknown. The V end was cut by 1 base, the J end by 5 bases, with 17 bases between. Germline V gene lookup returns CDR1 SGHTA and CDR2 FQGTGA. The CDR3 is made up of 16 amino acids. Each CDR3 protein is one row after TCRdb ran MiXCR on the reads. The repertoire holds hundreds of thousands of distinct CDR3 sequences, with around a tenth as singletons. The clonotype comes from a human donor in good health (CMV status not recorded). Some clones in this sample may be carry-over from other donors' samples. V gene TRBV7-3 combines with J gene TRBJ2-5; possibly TRBD2 for D (5 bases). The sample comprised PBMCs. The CDR3 loop is CASSLIGRGPLETQYF. The CDR3 nucleotides are TGTGCCAGCAGCTTAATAGGTAGAGGGCCTCTGGAGACCCAGTACTTC.